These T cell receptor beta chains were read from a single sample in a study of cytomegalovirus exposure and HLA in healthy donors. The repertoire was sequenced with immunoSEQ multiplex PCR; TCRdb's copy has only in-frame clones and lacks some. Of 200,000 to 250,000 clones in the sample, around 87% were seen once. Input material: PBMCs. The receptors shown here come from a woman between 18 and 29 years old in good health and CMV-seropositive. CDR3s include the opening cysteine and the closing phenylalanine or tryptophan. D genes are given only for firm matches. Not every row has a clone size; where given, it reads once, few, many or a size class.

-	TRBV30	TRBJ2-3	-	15	CAWSFSAASTDTQYF	TGTGCCTGGAGTTTTAGCGCAGCTAGCACAGATACGCAGTATTTT
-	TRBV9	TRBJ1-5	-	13	CASSTGRDQPQHF	TGTGCCAGCAGCACAGGGCGGGATCAGCCCCAGCATTTT
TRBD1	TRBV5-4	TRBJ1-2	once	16	CASSWERQGWGYGYTF	TGTGCCAGCAGCTGGGAAAGACAGGGTTGGGGCTATGGCTACACCTTC
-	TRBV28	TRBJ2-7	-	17	CASSLVMSGQIPYEQYF	TGTGCCAGCAGTTTAGTGATGTCGGGTCAGATCCCCTACGAGCAGTACTTC
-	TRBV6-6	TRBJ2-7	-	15	CASTKRTSPSYEQYF	TGTGCCAGCACCAAAAGGACTTCCCCTTCCTACGAGCAGTACTTC
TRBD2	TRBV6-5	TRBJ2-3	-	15	CASSRGTSGTDTQYF	TGTGCCAGCAGCCGAGGGACTAGCGGGACAGATACGCAGTATTTT
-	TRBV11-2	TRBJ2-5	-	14	CASSLVDTQETQYF	TGTGCCAGCAGCTTAGTTGATACTCAAGAGACCCAGTACTTC
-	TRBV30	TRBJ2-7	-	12	CAWSGQGYEQYF	TGTGCCTGGAGTGGGCAGGGGTACGAGCAGTACTTC
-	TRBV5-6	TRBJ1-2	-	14	CASSRRWANYGYTF	TGTGCCAGCAGCCGGCGATGGGCGAACTATGGCTACACCTTC
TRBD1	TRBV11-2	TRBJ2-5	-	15	CASSLDPGGQETQYF	TGTGCCAGCAGCTTAGACCCAGGGGGCCAAGAGACCCAGTACTTC
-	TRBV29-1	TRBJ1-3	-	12	CSVGQSGNTIYF	TGCAGCGTTGGGCAGTCTGGAAACACCATATATTTT
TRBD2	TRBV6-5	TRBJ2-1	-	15	CASSWTRSFYNEQFF	TGTGCCAGCAGCTGGACTAGATCGTTTTACAATGAGCAGTTCTTC
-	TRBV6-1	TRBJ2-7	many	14	CASSSGRTTYEQYF	TGTGCCAGCAGTAGCGGGCGGACCACCTACGAGCAGTACTTC
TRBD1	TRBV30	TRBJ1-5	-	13	CAWDRDSNQPQHF	TGTGCCTGGGACAGGGATAGCAATCAGCCCCAGCATTTT
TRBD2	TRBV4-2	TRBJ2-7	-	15	CASSREREAVAEQYF	TGTGCCAGCAGCCGGGAGCGGGAGGCGGTGGCCGAGCAGTACTTC
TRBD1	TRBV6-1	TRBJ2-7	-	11	CASRRGREQYF	TGTGCCAGCCGCAGGGGGCGCGAGCAGTACTTC
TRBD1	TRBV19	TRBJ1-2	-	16	CASSIFHDRAAIGYTF	TGTGCCAGTAGTATCTTTCATGACAGGGCCGCTATCGGCTACACCTTC
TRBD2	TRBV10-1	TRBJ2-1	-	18	CASSVLAGGGVSYNEQFF	TGCGCCAGCAGTGTGCTAGCGGGAGGGGGGGTCTCCTACAATGAGCAGTTCTTC
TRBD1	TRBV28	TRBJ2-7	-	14	CASMSRTGLYEQYF	TGTGCCAGCATGTCGCGGACAGGGTTGTACGAGCAGTACTTC
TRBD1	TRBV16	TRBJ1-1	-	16	CASSLLEGQGVVKAFF	TGTGCCAGCAGCTTACTAGAGGGCCAGGGGGTCGTCAAAGCTTTCTTT
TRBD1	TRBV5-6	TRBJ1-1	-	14	CASSGGGWNTEAFF	TGTGCCAGCAGCGGAGGGGGCTGGAACACTGAAGCTTTCTTT
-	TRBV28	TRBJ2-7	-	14	CASSWGGGSYEQYF	TGTGCCAGCAGCTGGGGGGGCGGTTCCTACGAGCAGTACTTC
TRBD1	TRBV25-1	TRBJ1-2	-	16	CASSEFKQGAGYGYTF	TGTGCCAGCAGTGAATTTAAACAGGGGGCGGGGTATGGCTACACCTTC
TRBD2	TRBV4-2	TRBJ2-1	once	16	CASSQGSGTPFGEQFF	TGTGCCAGCAGCCAAGGTAGCGGGACTCCTTTTGGTGAGCAGTTCTTC
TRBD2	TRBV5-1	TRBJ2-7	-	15	CASSWTTGLAYEQYF	TGCGCCAGCAGCTGGACAACGGGACTAGCCTACGAGCAGTACTTC
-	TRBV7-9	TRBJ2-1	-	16	CASSPQGSGAHNEQFF	TGTGCCAGCAGCCCCCAAGGAAGCGGAGCTCACAATGAGCAGTTCTTC
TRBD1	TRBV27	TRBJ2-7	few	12	CASSESGGEQYF	TGTGCCAGCAGTGAGTCAGGGGGTGAGCAGTACTTC
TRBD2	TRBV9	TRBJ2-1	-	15	CASSVVAGARNEQFF	TGTGCCAGCAGCGTAGTTGCGGGAGCACGCAATGAGCAGTTCTTC
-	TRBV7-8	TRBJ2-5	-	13	CASSLWTAKTQYF	TGTGCCAGCAGCCTATGGACAGCTAAGACCCAGTACTTC
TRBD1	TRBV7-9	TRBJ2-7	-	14	CASSFSQGVREQYF	TGTGCCAGCAGCTTTTCACAGGGGGTGCGCGAGCAGTACTTC
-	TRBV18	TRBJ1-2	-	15	CASSPSGISNYGYTF	TGTGCCAGCTCACCATCAGGGATCAGTAACTATGGCTACACCTTC
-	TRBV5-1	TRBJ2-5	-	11	CASTGMETQYF	TGCGCCAGCACAGGGATGGAGACCCAGTACTTC
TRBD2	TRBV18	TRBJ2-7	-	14	CASSLAGPSYEQYF	TGTGCCAGCTCCTTAGCGGGACCCTCCTACGAGCAGTACTTC
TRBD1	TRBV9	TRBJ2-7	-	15	CASSVEGGETYEQYF	TGTGCCAGCAGCGTAGAAGGGGGCGAAACGTACGAGCAGTACTTC
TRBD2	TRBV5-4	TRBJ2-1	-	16	CASSPGLAGVYNEQFF	TGTGCCAGCAGCCCTGGCCTAGCGGGAGTGTACAATGAGCAGTTCTTC
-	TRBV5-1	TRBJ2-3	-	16	CASSSGTRLGADTQYF	TGCGCCAGCAGCTCGGGGACTCGCTTGGGGGCAGATACGCAGTATTTT
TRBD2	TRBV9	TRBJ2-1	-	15	CASSRGVRGAGEQFF	TGTGCCAGCAGCCGGGGGGTCCGAGGCGCGGGTGAGCAGTTCTTC
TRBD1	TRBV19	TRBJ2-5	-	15	CASRVLDRVGETQYF	TGTGCCAGTAGGGTACTGGACAGGGTGGGGGAGACCCAGTACTTC
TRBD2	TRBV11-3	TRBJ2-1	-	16	CASSLEGTSGRNEQFF	TGTGCCAGCAGCTTAGAGGGGACTAGCGGGAGAAATGAGCAGTTCTTC
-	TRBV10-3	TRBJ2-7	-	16	CAIGQGRLSNPYEQYF	TGTGCCATCGGTCAAGGGAGGCTCTCAAACCCCTACGAGCAGTACTTC
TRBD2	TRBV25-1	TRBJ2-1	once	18	CASSELAGVVSSYNEQFF	TGTGCCAGCAGTGAACTAGCGGGAGTGGTCAGCTCCTACAATGAGCAGTTCTTC
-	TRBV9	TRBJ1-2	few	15	CASSATRGDDYGYTF	TGTGCCAGCAGCGCTACCAGGGGCGATGATTATGGCTACACCTTC
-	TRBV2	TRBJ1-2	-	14	CASSGQGSGDGYTF	TGTGCCAGCAGTGGTCAGGGTTCTGGGGATGGCTACACCTTC
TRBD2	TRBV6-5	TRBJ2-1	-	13	CASSYKREGVVFF	TGTGCCAGCAGTTACAAGCGGGAGGGGGTCGTGTTCTTC
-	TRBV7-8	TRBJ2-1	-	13	CASSSSEADEQFF	TGTGCCAGCAGCTCCTCAGAGGCTGATGAGCAGTTCTTC
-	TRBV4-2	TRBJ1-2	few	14	CASSQGSDSPGYTF	TGTGCCAGCAGCCAAGGTTCGGACAGTCCCGGCTACACCTTC
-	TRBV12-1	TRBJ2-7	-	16	CASSYEGTVISYEQYF	TGTGCCAGCAGCTACGAAGGGACAGTCATTTCCTACGAGCAGTACTTC
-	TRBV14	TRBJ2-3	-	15	CASSQDAGYTDTQYF	TGTGCCAGCAGCCAAGATGCAGGATACACAGATACGCAGTATTTT
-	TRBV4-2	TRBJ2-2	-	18	CASSQDILDAANTGELFF	TGTGCCAGCAGCCAAGACATCCTAGACGCGGCGAACACCGGGGAGCTGTTTTTT
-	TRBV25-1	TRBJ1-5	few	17	CASSGAGTDYSNQPQHF	TGTGCCAGCAGTGGGGCCGGGACTGATTATAGCAATCAGCCCCAGCATTTT
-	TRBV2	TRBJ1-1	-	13	CATKPRVNTEAFF	TGTGCCACCAAACCCAGGGTGAACACTGAAGCTTTCTTT
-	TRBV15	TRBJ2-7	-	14	CATSRGRGSYEQYF	TGTGCCACCAGCAGAGGGCGGGGCTCCTACGAGCAGTACTTC
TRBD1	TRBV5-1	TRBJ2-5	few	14	CASRNDRAGFAQYF	TGCGCCAGCAGGAATGACAGGGCCGGGTTTGCCCAGTACTTC